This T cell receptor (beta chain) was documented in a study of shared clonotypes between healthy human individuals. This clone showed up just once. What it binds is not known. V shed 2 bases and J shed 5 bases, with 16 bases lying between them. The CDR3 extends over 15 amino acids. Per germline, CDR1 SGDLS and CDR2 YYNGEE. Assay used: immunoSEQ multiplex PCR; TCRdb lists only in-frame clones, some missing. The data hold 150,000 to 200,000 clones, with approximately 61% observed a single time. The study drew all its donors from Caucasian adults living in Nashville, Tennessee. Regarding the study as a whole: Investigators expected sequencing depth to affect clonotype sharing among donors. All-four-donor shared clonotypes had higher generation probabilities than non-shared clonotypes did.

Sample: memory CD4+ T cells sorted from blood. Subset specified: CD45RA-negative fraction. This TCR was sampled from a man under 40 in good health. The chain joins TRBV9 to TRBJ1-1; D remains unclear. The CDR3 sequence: CASSVGTAPGTEAFF. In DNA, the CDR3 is TGTGCCAGCAGCGTGGGTACGGCACCGGGGACTGAAGCTTTCTTT.